Following are 16 T cell receptor beta chains from one sample sequenced in a study of T cells in Graves' hyperthyroidism and ophthalmopathy. It was RNA transcripts that yielded the amplified TCR beta CDR3 regions. The HTBI primer set drove a first-round RT-PCR of the TCR CDR3. TCRdb re-called the multiplex PCR reads through MiXCR, storing one row per CDR3 protein. The repertoire holds about 360,000 distinct CDR3 sequences, with approximately 13% as singletons. Sequencing was carried out using blood. The source is a woman under 30 with Graves' hyperthyroidism.

This clonotype occurred many times. This chain joins TRBV28 and TRBJ1-2; D not resolved. Trimming shortened V by 10 bases and J by 4 bases, and 19 bases separated the two germline ends. Germline CDR1 and CDR2: MDHEN and SYDVKM. The CDR3 runs to 14 residues. CDR3 sequence: CATGEVGEGYGYTF. The CDR3 region has the DNA TGTGCCACCGGTGAGGTTGGAGAGGGCTATGGCTACACCTTC.

This clonotype was detected a few times. The chain combines TRBV19 with TRBJ1-1; D may be TRBD1 (5 bases). Germline V gene data show CDR1 as LNHDA and CDR2 as SQIVND (reference sequence). V lost 4 bases and J 0 bases, leaving 12 bases between the germline ends. The length of the CDR3 is 15 residues. CDR3 region: CASSNPQGLNTEAFF. In nucleotides, the CDR3 is TGTGCCAGTAGTAATCCGCAGGGACTGAACACTGAAGCTTTCTTT.

This clonotype was detected ten times or more. The gene calls are TRBV7-3 and TRBJ2-1; no definite D call. Germline V lookup: CDR1 SGHTA, CDR2 FQGTGA. The CDR3 extends over 13 amino acids. V lost 3 bases, J lost 6 bases, and 9 bases lay in between. The CDR3 sequence is CASSLGPSNEQFF. CDR3 sequence (DNA): TGTGCCAGCAGCTTGGGCCCGAGCAATGAGCAGTTCTTC.

The sample holds many counts of this clonotype. The chain uses TRBV24-1 and TRBJ2-7; no clear D. Germline V gene lookup returns CDR1 KGHDR and CDR2 SFDVKD. V lost 3 bases to trimming and J lost 7 bases, with 12 bases between them. This CDR3 contains 13 residues. The CDR3 loop is CATSDGPRREQYF. CDR3 DNA sequence: TGTGCCACCAGTGATGGGCCTCGCCGGGAGCAGTACTTC.

In its sample, this clonotype was seen many times. The J gene is TRBJ1-1, the V gene TRBV28; no clear D. This CDR3 contains 16 residues. The V gene lost 7 bases and the J gene lost 1 base, with 19 bases spanning the gap. CDR1 is MDHEN and CDR2 is SYDVKM in the germline V gene. The CDR3 loop reads CASNYPPLEGNTEAFF. DNA of the CDR3: TGTGCCAGCAACTACCCCCCACTGGAGGGGAACACTGAAGCTTTCTTT.

The chain carries TRBV5-6 and TRBJ1-1; TRBD1 might be the D (6 bases). The CDR3 extends over 20 amino acids. Deletions cut 0 bases from V and 3 bases from J, with 27 bases between. Germline CDR1 and CDR2: SGHDT and YYEEEE. In DNA, the CDR3 is TGTGCCAGCAGCTTGGCAGGACCCGCCGGAGGGGGACTTGGGGACACTGAAGCTTTCTTT. The encoded protein is CASSLAGPAGGGLGDTEAFF.

The V and J genes are TRBV5-4 and TRBJ2-7; 7 nucleotides align to TRBD2. V lost 4 bases to trimming and J lost 5 bases; unmatched junction nucleotides: 12. Germline lookup yields CDR1 SGHNT and CDR2 YYREEE (reference sequence). The CDR3 is 15 residues long. DNA of the CDR3: TGTGCCAGCAGCGCAACGACCGGGAGGCCAAACGAGCAGTACTTC. The encoded protein is CASSATTGRPNEQYF.

V is TRBV27 and J is TRBJ2-1; D remains ambiguous. Germline assignment: CDR1 MNHEY and CDR2 SMNVEV (reference sequence). V gave up 7 bases and J gave up 7 bases, with 8 bases separating them. The CDR3 consists of 11 residues. The CDR3 DNA reads as TGTGCCAGCAATGTAGGGAATGAGCAGTTCTTC. Amino acids: CASNVGNEQFF.

DNA for the CDR3: TGTGCCAGCCACAGGAATAACTATGGCTACACCTTC. Translation: CASHRNNYGYTF. This chain joins TRBV2 and TRBJ1-2; a possible D gene is TRBD1 (5 bases). CDR3 length: 12 amino acids. V was shortened by 8 bases and J by 1 base, with 8 bases between the two germline ends. Germline values: CDR1 SNHLY, CDR2 FYNNEI. Full variable domain (remainder filled in from reference TRBV2 and TRBJ1-2): EPEVTQTPSHQVTQMGQEVILRCVPISNHLYFYWYRQILGQKVEFLVSFYNNEISEKSEIFDDQFSVERPDGSNFTLKIRSTKLEDSAMYFCASHRNNYGYTFGSGTRLTVV.

The V call is TRBV30, the J call TRBJ2-3, with D possibly being TRBD1 (6 bases). CDR3 length: 13 residues. V gave up 7 bases and J gave up 2 bases, with 13 bases separating them. Looked up from germline, CDR1 is GTSNPN and CDR2 is SVGIG (reference sequence). The CDR3 DNA reads as TGTGCCTATGGGGGCGGAGCCACAGATACGCAGTATTTT. This codes for CAYGGGATDTQYF. Full variable domain (remainder filled in from reference TRBV30 and TRBJ2-3): SQTIHQWPATLVQPVGSPLSLECTVEGTSNPNLYWYRQAAGRGLQLLFYSVGIGQISSEVPQNLSASRPQDRQFILSSKKLLLSDSGFYLCAYGGGATDTQYFGPGTRLTVL.

Many counts were recorded for this clonotype. This rearrangement joins TRBV10-3 to TRBJ1-1; TRBD1 matches 8 bases. The CDR3 length is 16 residues. V was pared by 8 bases and J by 1 base, with 12 bases of the junction left unmatched. Germline lookup yields CDR1 ENHRY and CDR2 SYGVKD. CDR3 region: CAIRPGTGWGNTEAFF. The CDR3 nucleotides read TGTGCCATCCGTCCCGGGACAGGTTGGGGGAACACTGAAGCTTTCTTT.

About this clonotype: A single base separates this from a much larger clone, so it may be a read error. The rearrangement uses TRBV18 and TRBJ1-1; 7 bases fit TRBD1. The CDR3 runs to 14 residues. The germline CDR1 and CDR2 sequences are KGHSH and LQKENI. Written as DNA, the CDR3 is TGTGCCAGCTCCCCTGAGACAGGGCGGACTGAAACTTTCTTT. Amino acids: CASSPETGRTETFF.

Many counts were recorded for this clonotype. V gene TRBV15 combines with J gene TRBJ2-7; 10 bases match TRBD1. Germline assignment: CDR1 LNHNV and CDR2 YYDKDF (reference sequence). Trimming took 3 bases from V and 1 from J; bases not matched to a gene: 9. The CDR3 is made up of 17 amino acids. This chain's CDR3 is CATSSLLPGQGSYEQYF. DNA of the CDR3: TGTGCCACCAGCAGCCTGCTCCCGGGACAGGGGTCCTACGAGCAGTACTTC.

This clonotype was observed a few times. The rearrangement joins TRBV20-1 to TRBJ2-1; D call uncertain. Trimming shortened V by 4 bases and J by 4 bases, and 17 bases separated the two germline ends. Germline CDR1 and CDR2: DFQATT and SNEGSKA (reference sequence). CDR3 length: 15 residues. The CDR3 sequence is CSAKSWAKIYNEQFF. DNA of the CDR3: TGCAGTGCTAAATCGTGGGCCAAGATATACAATGAGCAGTTCTTC.

The J gene is TRBJ2-5, the V gene TRBV2, with 12 bases lining up with TRBD2. Germline CDR1 reads SNHLY; CDR2 reads FYNNEI. The CDR3 sequence is 17 residues long. The trim removed 3 bases at V and 4 bases at J, leaving 9 bases unmatched. This chain's CDR3 is CASSDPSGGAGRETQYF. As DNA, the CDR3 is TGTGCCAGCAGTGACCCTAGCGGGGGGGCCGGGAGAGAGACCCAGTACTTC.

This clonotype was observed at least ten times. The J gene is TRBJ1-4, the V gene TRBV12-3 or TRBV12-4; 9 bases fit TRBD1. CDR3 length: 15 residues. With 4 bases clipped from V and 7 bases from J, the junction kept 7 bases outside the gene matches. The CDR3 sequence: CASSSIQGAGEKLFF. The CDR3 DNA is TGTGCCAGCAGTTCGATACAGGGGGCCGGTGAAAAACTGTTTTTT.